This TCR beta chain was retrieved from a study of radiation and T cells in renal cell carcinoma. Sequencing used immunoSEQ multiplex PCR; TCRdb keeps in-frame clones, though not all of them. There are about 15,000 clones in the sample; more than 55% occur only once, and 17% lies in the top ten. Germline V gene lookup returns CDR1 SNHLY and CDR2 FYNNEI. Trimming removed 6 bases from V and 1 base from J; junction bases left unmatched: 6. CDR3 length equals 14 residues. Stated treatment: treatment-naive control, cytoreductive nephrectomy. Controls included a few female and over 10 male donors, resected 2011 to 2014. This clone occurred a few times.

This specimen consisted of tumor tissue, obtained from a patient whose treatment was nephrectomy without radiotherapy. V and J are TRBV2 and TRBJ2-7, with TRBD1 identical over 7 bases. The TCR comes from a man aged 60-69 years with renal cell carcinoma. CDR3 coding DNA: TGTGCCAGCAGGACAGGACAGGTTTCCTACGAGCAGTACTTC. Protein sequence: CASRTGQVSYEQYF.